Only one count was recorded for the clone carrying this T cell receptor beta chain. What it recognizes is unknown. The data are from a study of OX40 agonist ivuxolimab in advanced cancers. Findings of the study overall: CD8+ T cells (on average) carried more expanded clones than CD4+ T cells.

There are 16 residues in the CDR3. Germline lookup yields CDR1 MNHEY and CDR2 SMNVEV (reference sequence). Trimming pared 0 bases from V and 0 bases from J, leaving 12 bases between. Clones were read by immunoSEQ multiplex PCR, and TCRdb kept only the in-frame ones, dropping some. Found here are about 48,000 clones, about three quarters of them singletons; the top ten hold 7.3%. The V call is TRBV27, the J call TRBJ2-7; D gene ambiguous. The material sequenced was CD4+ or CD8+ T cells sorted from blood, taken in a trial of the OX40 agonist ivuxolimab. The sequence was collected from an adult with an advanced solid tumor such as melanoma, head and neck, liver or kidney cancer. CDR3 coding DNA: TGTGCCAGCAGTTTATCAGCAGGATCCCTCTCCTACGAGCAGTACTTC. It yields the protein CASSLSAGSLSYEQYF.